The clone carrying this TCR beta chain was observed many times. The sample comes from a study of regulatory T cells in long-lasting Graves disease. Assembly of TCR beta libraries relied on iRepertoire HTBI primers together with Arm-PCR of CDR3 regions. TCRdb fed the multiplex PCR reads into MiXCR, producing one record per CDR3 protein. The sample consists of 240,000 or so distinct CDR3 sequences, around 21% of them appearing once. Indicated time point: newly diagnosed GD, antithyroid drugs for less than 3 months. PBMCs provided the RNA from which the TCR library was made. CDR1 and CDR2 from the germline V gene are SGHTS and YDEGEE. With 1 base removed from V and 0 bases from J, the gap between germline ends came to 14 bases. CDR3 length: 17 residues.

The V and J genes are TRBV5-8 and TRBJ1-3; D ambiguous. Sequencing was performed on peripheral blood mononuclear cells (PBMCs), taken at new diagnosis, from a patient treated with antithyroid drugs. This receptor was obtained from a female donor with Graves disease. The CDR3 sequence is CASSLSQDSFSGNTIYF. CDR3 nucleotides: TGTGCCAGCAGCTTGTCCCAGGACTCCTTCTCTGGAAACACCATATATTTT.